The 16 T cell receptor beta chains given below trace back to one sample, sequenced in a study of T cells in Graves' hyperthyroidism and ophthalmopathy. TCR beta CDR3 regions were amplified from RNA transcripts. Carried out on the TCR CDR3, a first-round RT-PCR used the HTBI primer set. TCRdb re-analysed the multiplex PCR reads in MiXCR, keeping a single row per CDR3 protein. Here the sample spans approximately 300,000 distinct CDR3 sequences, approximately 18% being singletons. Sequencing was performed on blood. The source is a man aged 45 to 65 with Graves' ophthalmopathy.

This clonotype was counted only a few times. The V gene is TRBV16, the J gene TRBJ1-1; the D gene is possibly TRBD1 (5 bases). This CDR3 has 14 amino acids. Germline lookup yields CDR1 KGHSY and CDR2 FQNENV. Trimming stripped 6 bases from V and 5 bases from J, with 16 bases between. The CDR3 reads CASSPGRGATEAFF. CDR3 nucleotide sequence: TGTGCCAGCAGTCCCGGTCGAGGGGCAACTGAAGCTTTCTTT.

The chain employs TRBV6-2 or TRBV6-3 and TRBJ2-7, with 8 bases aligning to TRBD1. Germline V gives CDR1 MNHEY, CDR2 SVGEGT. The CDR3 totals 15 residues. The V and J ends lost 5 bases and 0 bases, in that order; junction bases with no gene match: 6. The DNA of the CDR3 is TGTGCCAGCAGTCTTGGGGACAGGCCCTCCTACGAGCAGTACTTC. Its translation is CASSLGDRPSYEQYF.

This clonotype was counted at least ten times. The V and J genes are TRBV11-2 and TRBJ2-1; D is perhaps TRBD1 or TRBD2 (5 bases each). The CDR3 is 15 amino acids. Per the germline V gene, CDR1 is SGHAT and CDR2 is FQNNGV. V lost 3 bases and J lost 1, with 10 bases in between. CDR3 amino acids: CASSFGTSSYNEQFF. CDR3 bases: TGTGCCAGCAGCTTTGGGACCAGTTCCTACAATGAGCAGTTCTTC.

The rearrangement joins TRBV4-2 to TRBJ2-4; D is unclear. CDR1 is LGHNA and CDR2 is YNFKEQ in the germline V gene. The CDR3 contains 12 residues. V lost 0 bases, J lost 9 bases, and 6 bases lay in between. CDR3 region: CASSQDQGIQYF. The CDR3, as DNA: TGTGCCAGCAGCCAAGATCAAGGCATTCAGTACTTC.

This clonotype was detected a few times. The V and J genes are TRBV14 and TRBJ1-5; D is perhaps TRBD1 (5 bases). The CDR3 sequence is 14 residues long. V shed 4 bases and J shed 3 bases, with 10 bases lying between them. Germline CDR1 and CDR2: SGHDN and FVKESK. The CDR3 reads CASSRRGINQPQHF. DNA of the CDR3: TGTGCCAGCAGCCGTCGGGGGATCAATCAGCCCCAGCATTTT.

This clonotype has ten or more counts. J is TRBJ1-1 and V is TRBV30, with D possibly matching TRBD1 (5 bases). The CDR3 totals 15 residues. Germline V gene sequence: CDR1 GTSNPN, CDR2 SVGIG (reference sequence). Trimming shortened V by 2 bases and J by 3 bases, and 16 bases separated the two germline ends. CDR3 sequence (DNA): TGTGCCTGGAGTCGCTGGGGGGGGACTGACACTGAAGCTTTCTTT. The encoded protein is CAWSRWGGTDTEAFF. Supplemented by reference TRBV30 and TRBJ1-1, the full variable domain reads SQTIHQWPATLVQPVGSPLSLECTVEGTSNPNLYWYRQAAGRGLQLLFYSVGIGQISSEVPQNLSASRPQDRQFILSSKKLLLSDSGFYLCAWSRWGGTDTEAFFGQGTRLTVV.

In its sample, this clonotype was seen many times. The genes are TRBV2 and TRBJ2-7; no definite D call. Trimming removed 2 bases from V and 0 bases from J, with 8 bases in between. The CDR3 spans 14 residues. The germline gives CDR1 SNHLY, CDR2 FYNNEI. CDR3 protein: CASSENLVSYEQYF. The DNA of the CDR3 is TGTGCCAGCAGTGAAAATTTGGTCTCCTACGAGCAGTACTTC.

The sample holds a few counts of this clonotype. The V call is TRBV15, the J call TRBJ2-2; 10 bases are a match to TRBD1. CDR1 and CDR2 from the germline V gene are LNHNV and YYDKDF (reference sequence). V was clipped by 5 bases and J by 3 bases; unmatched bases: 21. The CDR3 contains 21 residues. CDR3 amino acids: CATSPSLVGTGEEYHTGELFF. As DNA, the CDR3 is TGTGCCACCAGCCCCTCCCTTGTTGGGACAGGGGAGGAATATCACACCGGGGAGCTGTTTTTT.

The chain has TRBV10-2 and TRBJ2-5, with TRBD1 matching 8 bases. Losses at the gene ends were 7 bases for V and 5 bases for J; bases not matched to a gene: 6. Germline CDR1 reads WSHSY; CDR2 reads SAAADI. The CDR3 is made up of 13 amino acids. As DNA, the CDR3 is TGCGCCAGCAATCTACAGGGGGTCGAGACCCAGTACTTC. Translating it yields CASNLQGVETQYF.

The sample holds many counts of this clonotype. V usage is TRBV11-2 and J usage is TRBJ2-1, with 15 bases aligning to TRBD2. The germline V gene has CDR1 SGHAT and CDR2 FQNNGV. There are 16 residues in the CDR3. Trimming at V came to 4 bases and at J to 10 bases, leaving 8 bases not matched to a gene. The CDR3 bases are TGTGCCAGCAGCTATTCTACCGGGACTAGCGGGAGGGAGCAGTTCTTC. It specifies CASSYSTGTSGREQFF.

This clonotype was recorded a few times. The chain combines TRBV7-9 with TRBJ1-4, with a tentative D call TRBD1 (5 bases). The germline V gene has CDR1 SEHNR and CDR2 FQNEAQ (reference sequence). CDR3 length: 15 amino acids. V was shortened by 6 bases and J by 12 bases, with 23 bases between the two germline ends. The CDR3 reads CASSGDPGPTRELFF. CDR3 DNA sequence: TGTGCCAGCAGTGGGGATCCGGGACCAACAAGGGAACTGTTTTTT.

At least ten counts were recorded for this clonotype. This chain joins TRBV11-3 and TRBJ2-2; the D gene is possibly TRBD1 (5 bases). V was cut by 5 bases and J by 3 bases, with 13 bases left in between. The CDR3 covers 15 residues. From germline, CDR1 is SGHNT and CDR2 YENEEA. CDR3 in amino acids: CASSMWGADTGELFF. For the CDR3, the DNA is TGTGCCAGCAGCATGTGGGGCGCGGACACCGGGGAGCTGTTTTTT.

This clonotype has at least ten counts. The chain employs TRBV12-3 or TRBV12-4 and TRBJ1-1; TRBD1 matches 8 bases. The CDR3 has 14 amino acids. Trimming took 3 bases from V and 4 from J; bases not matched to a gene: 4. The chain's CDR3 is CASSLTGEGTEAFF. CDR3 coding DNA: TGTGCCAGCAGTTTGACAGGGGAAGGCACTGAAGCTTTCTTT.

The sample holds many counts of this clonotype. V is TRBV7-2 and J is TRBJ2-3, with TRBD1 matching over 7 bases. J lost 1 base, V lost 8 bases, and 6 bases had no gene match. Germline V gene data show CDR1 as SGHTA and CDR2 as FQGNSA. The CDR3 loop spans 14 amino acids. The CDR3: CASYRGLGTDTQYF. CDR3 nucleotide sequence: TGTGCCAGCTACAGGGGATTGGGCACAGATACGCAGTATTTT.

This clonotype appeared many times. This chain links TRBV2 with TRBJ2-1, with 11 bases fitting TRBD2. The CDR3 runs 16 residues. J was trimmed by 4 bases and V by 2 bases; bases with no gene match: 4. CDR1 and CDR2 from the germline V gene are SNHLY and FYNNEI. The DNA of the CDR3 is TGTGCCAGCAGTGAATGGGGGACTAGCGGTTACAATGAGCAGTTCTTC. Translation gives CASSEWGTSGYNEQFF.

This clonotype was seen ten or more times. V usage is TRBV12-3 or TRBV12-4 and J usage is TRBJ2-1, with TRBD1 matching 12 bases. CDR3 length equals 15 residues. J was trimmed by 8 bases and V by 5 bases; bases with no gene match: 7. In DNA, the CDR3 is TGTGCCAGCAGTGCCGGGACAGGGGGCGGGTATGAGCAGTTCTTC. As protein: CASSAGTGGGYEQFF.